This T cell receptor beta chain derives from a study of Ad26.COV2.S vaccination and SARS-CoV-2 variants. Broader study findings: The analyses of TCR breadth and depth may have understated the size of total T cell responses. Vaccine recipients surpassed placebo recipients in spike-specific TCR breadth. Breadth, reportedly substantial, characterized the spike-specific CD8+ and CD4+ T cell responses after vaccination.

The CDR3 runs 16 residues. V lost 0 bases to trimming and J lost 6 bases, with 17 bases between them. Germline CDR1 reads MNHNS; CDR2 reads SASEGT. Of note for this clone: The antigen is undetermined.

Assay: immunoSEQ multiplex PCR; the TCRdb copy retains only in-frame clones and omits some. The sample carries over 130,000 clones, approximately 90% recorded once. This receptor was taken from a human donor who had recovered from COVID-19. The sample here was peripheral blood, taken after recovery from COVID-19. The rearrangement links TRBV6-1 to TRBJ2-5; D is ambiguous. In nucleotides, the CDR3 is TGTGCCAGCAGTGAAGCGGGTCAGAAAGTGGTAAAGACCCAGTACTTC. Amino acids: CASSEAGQKVVKTQYF.